This is a list of T cell receptor beta chains from one sample in a study of blood T cell repertoires in COVID-19. Libraries were prepared by immunoSEQ multiplex PCR; TCRdb keeps only in-frame clonotypes and omits some of them. In the table there are around 300,000 clones, around 87% of which are singletons. The sequenced sample consisted of peripheral blood. These receptor sequences come from a young woman who had recovered from COVID-19. Each CDR3 is given with its conserved first and last residue. D genes are given only for firm matches. Size is stated for part of the rows, as once, few or many counts, or as a class when the clone is expanded.

V gene: TRBV4-1; clone size: once; J gene: TRBJ1-2; D gene: TRBD1; CDR3 DNA: TGCGCCAGCAGCCAAACCACCTCGACAGGGCATCGTGGCTACACCTTC; CDR3 protein: CASSQTTSTGHRGYTF
V gene: TRBV7-2; clone size: .; J gene: TRBJ1-1; D gene: TRBD1; CDR3 DNA: TGTGCCAGCAGCTTTTGGACAGGGGAAGCTTTCTTT; CDR3 protein: CASSFWTGEAFF
V gene: TRBV24-1; clone size: .; J gene: TRBJ2-2; D gene: TRBD1; CDR3 DNA: TGTGCCACCAGTGCAACAGGGGGCGCGACCGGGGAGCTGTTTTTT; CDR3 protein: CATSATGGATGELFF
V gene: TRBV6-5; clone size: once; J gene: TRBJ1-1; D gene: .; CDR3 DNA: TGTGCCAGCAGCCGAGAGGGAGCGGGGAACACTGAAGCTTTCTTT; CDR3 protein: CASSREGAGNTEAFF
V gene: TRBV7-9; clone size: .; J gene: TRBJ1-1; D gene: .; CDR3 DNA: TGTGCCAGCAGCTTATCGTTTCCTGAAGCTTTCTTT; CDR3 protein: CASSLSFPEAFF
V gene: TRBV5-1; clone size: .; J gene: TRBJ1-4; D gene: TRBD1; CDR3 DNA: TGCGCCAGCAGATCGCTGACAGGGGCCCAAGAAAAACTGTTTTTT; CDR3 protein: CASRSLTGAQEKLFF
V gene: TRBV7-2; clone size: .; J gene: TRBJ2-1; D gene: .; CDR3 DNA: TGTGCCAGCAGCTTAGATTCTCGGTCCTACAATGAGCAGTTCTTC; CDR3 protein: CASSLDSRSYNEQFF
V gene: TRBV15; clone size: .; J gene: TRBJ2-3; D gene: .; CDR3 DNA: TGTGCCACTGAGGGCACAGATACGCAGTATTTT; CDR3 protein: CATEGTDTQYF
V gene: TRBV25-1; clone size: .; J gene: TRBJ2-1; D gene: TRBD2; CDR3 DNA: TGTGCCAGCAGGAAGACTAGCGGGAGCTACAATGAGCAGTTCTTC; CDR3 protein: CASRKTSGSYNEQFF
V gene: TRBV30; clone size: .; J gene: TRBJ2-5; D gene: .; CDR3 DNA: TGTGCCTGGAGGGCCGGTGGGCCGAGGACCCAGTACTTC; CDR3 protein: CAWRAGGPRTQYF
V gene: TRBV2; clone size: once; J gene: TRBJ1-5; D gene: TRBD1; CDR3 DNA: TGTGCCAGCAGTTCAACAGGGGGCTCTCAGCCCCAGCATTTT; CDR3 protein: CASSSTGGSQPQHF
V gene: TRBV5-3; clone size: once; J gene: TRBJ2-5; D gene: TRBD2; CDR3 DNA: TGTGCCAGAAGCTCGACAGGGTGGCGGACTAGCGGGAAACCAGAGACCCAGTACTTC; CDR3 protein: CARSSTGWRTSGKPETQYF
V gene: TRBV5-1; clone size: .; J gene: TRBJ2-3; D gene: TRBD2; CDR3 DNA: TGCGCCAGCAGCTCAGGGGAGCGGGGGGCGGTAGATACGCAGTATTTT; CDR3 protein: CASSSGERGAVDTQYF
V gene: TRBV3-1/TRBV3-2; clone size: .; J gene: TRBJ1-2; D gene: .; CDR3 DNA: TGTGCCACGAACCGGAGGGGAGATGGCTACACCTTC; CDR3 protein: CATNRRGDGYTF
V gene: TRBV4-2; clone size: .; J gene: TRBJ2-6; D gene: .; CDR3 DNA: TGTGCCAGCAGCCAAGATGAGACATACTCTGGGGCCAACGTCCTGACTTTC; CDR3 protein: CASSQDETYSGANVLTF
V gene: TRBV24-1; clone size: once; J gene: TRBJ2-7; D gene: TRBD1; CDR3 DNA: TGTGCCACCAAGGACAGGGGACACAGGTACTACGAGCAGTACTTC; CDR3 protein: CATKDRGHRYYEQYF
V gene: TRBV5-5; clone size: .; J gene: TRBJ1-6; D gene: .; CDR3 DNA: TGTGCCAGCTGGTGGGGCACAGGGAGTGATTCACCCCTCCACTTT; CDR3 protein: CASWWGTGSDSPLHF
V gene: TRBV30; clone size: .; J gene: TRBJ2-7; D gene: TRBD1; CDR3 DNA: TGTGCCTGCGCCGGGACAGGGGGGACCTACGAGCAGTACTTC; CDR3 protein: CACAGTGGTYEQYF
V gene: TRBV3-1/TRBV3-2; clone size: .; J gene: TRBJ2-5; D gene: TRBD2; CDR3 DNA: TGTGCCAGCAGCCAAGTCGGACTAGCGGGGCGAACAGACCAAGAGACCCAGTACTTC; CDR3 protein: CASSQVGLAGRTDQETQYF
V gene: TRBV28; clone size: .; J gene: TRBJ2-7; D gene: TRBD2; CDR3 DNA: TGTGCCAGCACGGAGCGGGGATATTCCTACGAGCAGTACTTC; CDR3 protein: CASTERGYSYEQYF
V gene: TRBV7-6; clone size: .; J gene: TRBJ2-7; D gene: .; CDR3 DNA: TGTGCCAGCAGCCCGGGTCTCTCCTACGAGCAGTACTTC; CDR3 protein: CASSPGLSYEQYF
V gene: TRBV19; clone size: .; J gene: TRBJ1-2; D gene: .; CDR3 DNA: TGTGCCAGTAGTAGCTTTGACAGGACGTCTAACTATGGCTACACCTTC; CDR3 protein: CASSSFDRTSNYGYTF
V gene: TRBV9; clone size: .; J gene: TRBJ2-1; D gene: .; CDR3 DNA: TGTGCCAGCAGCAGTGGGGCAGGGCCGGGGGATGAGCAGTTCTTC; CDR3 protein: CASSSGAGPGDEQFF
V gene: TRBV2; clone size: .; J gene: TRBJ2-7; D gene: .; CDR3 DNA: TGTGCCAGCCGTCCGCGTGGGCACAGGGAGCGCTACGAGCAGTACTTC; CDR3 protein: CASRPRGHRERYEQYF
V gene: TRBV11-3; clone size: .; J gene: TRBJ2-2; D gene: TRBD1; CDR3 DNA: TGTGCCAGCAGCCCCGGGACAGGGTTAGACACCGGGGAGCTGTTTTTT; CDR3 protein: CASSPGTGLDTGELFF
V gene: TRBV6-5; clone size: .; J gene: TRBJ2-1; D gene: TRBD2; CDR3 DNA: TGTGCCAGCAAATCCGGACTAGCGGGAGTCAATGAGCAGTTCTTC; CDR3 protein: CASKSGLAGVNEQFF
V gene: TRBV3-1/TRBV3-2; clone size: .; J gene: TRBJ2-3; D gene: TRBD2; CDR3 DNA: TGTGCCAGCAGCCAAGGGACTAGCGGGGGGGCACCCACAGATACGCAGTATTTT; CDR3 protein: CASSQGTSGGAPTDTQYF
V gene: TRBV7-2; clone size: .; J gene: TRBJ2-5; D gene: .; CDR3 DNA: TGTGCCAGCAGCTTAGAAGGGGGTGGCCAAGAGACCCAGTACTTC; CDR3 protein: CASSLEGGGQETQYF
V gene: TRBV4-2; clone size: .; J gene: TRBJ1-6; D gene: .; CDR3 DNA: TGTGCCAGCAGCCAAGAGGGGGGACGGAAAAATTCACCCCTCCACTTT; CDR3 protein: CASSQEGGRKNSPLHF
V gene: TRBV12-3/TRBV12-4; clone size: once; J gene: TRBJ1-1; D gene: .; CDR3 DNA: TGTGCCAGCAGTTTATTAGAAGTCCCTGAAGCTTTCTTT; CDR3 protein: CASSLLEVPEAFF
V gene: TRBV14; clone size: .; J gene: TRBJ2-5; D gene: .; CDR3 DNA: TGTGCCAGCAGCCCCCGACTAATTCAAGAGACCCAGTACTTC; CDR3 protein: CASSPRLIQETQYF
V gene: TRBV30; clone size: .; J gene: TRBJ1-1; D gene: TRBD1; CDR3 DNA: TGTGCCTGGAGCCAGAGGGACAGGTTTTATTTGCGTCCGGAAGCTTTCTTT; CDR3 protein: CAWSQRDRFYLRPEAFF
V gene: TRBV6-4; clone size: .; J gene: TRBJ1-1; D gene: .; CDR3 DNA: TGTGCCAGCAGTGACAGCGGGGGCGCTTCCCAAGCTTTCTTT; CDR3 protein: CASSDSGGASQAFF
V gene: TRBV29-1; clone size: .; J gene: TRBJ2-7; D gene: .; CDR3 DNA: TGCAGCGTGCGGGACTCGACGTATTACGAGCAGTACTTC; CDR3 protein: CSVRDSTYYEQYF
V gene: TRBV18; clone size: few; J gene: TRBJ1-4; D gene: .; CDR3 DNA: TGTGCCAGCTCACCACGGGCAGGGAATGAAAAACTGTTTTTT; CDR3 protein: CASSPRAGNEKLFF
V gene: TRBV28; clone size: .; J gene: TRBJ2-1; D gene: TRBD2; CDR3 DNA: TGTGCCACCTTAGAGGGAGGGCCGTCCTACAATGAGCAGTTCTTC; CDR3 protein: CATLEGGPSYNEQFF
V gene: TRBV7-9; clone size: .; J gene: TRBJ2-6; D gene: .; CDR3 DNA: TGTGCCAGCAGCAATGACGGGTCCGGGGGGGCCAACGTCCTGACTTTC; CDR3 protein: CASSNDGSGGANVLTF
V gene: TRBV10-3; clone size: .; J gene: TRBJ2-3; D gene: .; CDR3 DNA: TGTGCCATCAGTCCCCGTCAGGAGGGCGTTGATACGCAGTATTTT; CDR3 protein: CAISPRQEGVDTQYF
V gene: TRBV23-1; clone size: .; J gene: TRBJ2-5; D gene: .; CDR3 DNA: TGCGCCAGCAGTCAACTCTCCAGAGGGCCCGGGGAGACCCAGTACTTC; CDR3 protein: CASSQLSRGPGETQYF
V gene: TRBV12-5; clone size: .; J gene: TRBJ2-5; D gene: TRBD1; CDR3 DNA: TGTGCTAGTGGTTTGGGGACAGGGGGTAAGGAGGTCCAGTACTTC; CDR3 protein: CASGLGTGGKEVQYF